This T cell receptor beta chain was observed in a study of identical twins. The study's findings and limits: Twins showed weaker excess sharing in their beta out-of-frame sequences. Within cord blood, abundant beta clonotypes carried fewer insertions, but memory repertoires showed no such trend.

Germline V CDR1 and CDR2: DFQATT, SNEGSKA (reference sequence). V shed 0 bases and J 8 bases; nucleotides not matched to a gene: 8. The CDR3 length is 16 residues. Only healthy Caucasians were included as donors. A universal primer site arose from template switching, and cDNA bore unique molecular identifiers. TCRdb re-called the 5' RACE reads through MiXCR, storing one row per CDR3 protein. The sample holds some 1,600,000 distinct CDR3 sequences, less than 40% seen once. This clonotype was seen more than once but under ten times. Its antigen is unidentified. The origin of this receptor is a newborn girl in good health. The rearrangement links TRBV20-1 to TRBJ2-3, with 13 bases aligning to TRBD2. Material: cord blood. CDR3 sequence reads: CSARDGTSGTAGTQYF. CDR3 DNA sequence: TGCAGTGCTAGAGATGGGACTAGCGGGACTGCGGGTACGCAGTATTTT.